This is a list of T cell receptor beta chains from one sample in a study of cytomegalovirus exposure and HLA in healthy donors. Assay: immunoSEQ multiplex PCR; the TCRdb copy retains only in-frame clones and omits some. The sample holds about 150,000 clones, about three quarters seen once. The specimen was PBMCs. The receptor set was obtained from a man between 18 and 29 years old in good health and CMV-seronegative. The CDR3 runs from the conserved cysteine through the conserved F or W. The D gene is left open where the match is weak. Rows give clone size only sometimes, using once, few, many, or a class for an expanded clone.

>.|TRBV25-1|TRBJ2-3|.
TGTGCCAGCACAGGGGGAGGCAATCAGCCCCAGTATTTT
CASTGGGNQPQYF
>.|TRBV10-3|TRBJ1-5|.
TGTGCCATCAGTGATGATATTCAGGCCCAGCATTTT
CAISDDIQAQHF
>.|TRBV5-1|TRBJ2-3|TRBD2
TGCGCCAGCACCTCCCGGGGTAGCGGGACTAGCACAGATACGCAGTATTTT
CASTSRGSGTSTDTQYF
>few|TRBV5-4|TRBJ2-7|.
TGTGCCAGCAGCCATTCGGGGAGCCGCTCCTACGAGCAGTACTTC
CASSHSGSRSYEQYF
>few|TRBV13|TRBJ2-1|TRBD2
TGTGCCAGCAGCCCCGGGACTAGCGGGAGGAATGAGCAGTTCTTC
CASSPGTSGRNEQFF
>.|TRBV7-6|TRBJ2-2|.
TGTGCCAGCAGCCTCTCTAGCCAGGGGTACACCGGGGAGCTGTTTTTT
CASSLSSQGYTGELFF
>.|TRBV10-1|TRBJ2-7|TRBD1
TGCGCCAGCAAAGAGGGGGCTCAGGGGAAACACGAGCAGTACTTC
CASKEGAQGKHEQYF
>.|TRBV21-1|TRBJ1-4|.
TGTGCCGAAGAAGAGAGGGCATTTAATGAAAAACTGTTTTTT
CAEEERAFNEKLFF
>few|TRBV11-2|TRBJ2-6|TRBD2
TGTGCCAGCAGCCCGAACGGACTAGCGGAACCTGGGGCCAACGTCCTGACTTTC
CASSPNGLAEPGANVLTF
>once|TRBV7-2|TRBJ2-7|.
TGTGCCAGCAGCTTATGGGGGGATAGCTCCTACGAGCAGTACTTC
CASSLWGDSSYEQYF
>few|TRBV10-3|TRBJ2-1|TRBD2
TGTGCCATCCGACTAGCGGGAGTCCGTGAGCAGTTCTTC
CAIRLAGVREQFF
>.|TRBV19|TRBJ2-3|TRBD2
TGTGCCAGTAGTATCCCCCTACGGCAGGTTATAGCGGGAGCCACAGATACGCAGTATTTT
CASSIPLRQVIAGATDTQYF
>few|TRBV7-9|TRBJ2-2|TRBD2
TGTGCCAGCAGCCCACTAGCGGGAGGGTCCGGGGAGCTGTTTTTT
CASSPLAGGSGELFF
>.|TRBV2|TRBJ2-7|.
TGTGCCAGCAGCCCCCCGACTAGTTCCTACGAGCAGTACTTC
CASSPPTSSYEQYF
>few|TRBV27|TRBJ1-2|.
TGTGCCACCGGGGTCCTCGGCGCTAACTATGGCTACACCTTC
CATGVLGANYGYTF
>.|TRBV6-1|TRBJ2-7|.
TGTGCCAGCAGTGATCGCCGGGGAGTGTCCTACGAGCAGTACTTC
CASSDRRGVSYEQYF
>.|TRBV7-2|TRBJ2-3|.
TGTGCCAGCAGCTGGGTGACTAGGGGGCAGTATTTT
CASSWVTRGQYF
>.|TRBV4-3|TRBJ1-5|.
TGCGCCAGCAGCCAATTCGTGGCTTACAATCAGCCCCAGCATTTT
CASSQFVAYNQPQHF
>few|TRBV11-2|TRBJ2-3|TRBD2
TGTGCCAGCAGGCTAGCGGGAGACACGCAGTATTTT
CASRLAGDTQYF
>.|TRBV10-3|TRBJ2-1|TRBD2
TGTGCCATCAGTGAGGCTAGCGGGAGGCCTTCCAATGAGCAGTTCTTC
CAISEASGRPSNEQFF
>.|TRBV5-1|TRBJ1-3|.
TGCGCCAGCAGCTCAACAGGTATCTCTGGAAACACCATATATTTT
CASSSTGISGNTIYF
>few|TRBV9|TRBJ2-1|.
TGTGCCAGCAGCGTAGGGGCCGGGACTTACTCCTACAATGAGCAGTTCTTC
CASSVGAGTYSYNEQFF
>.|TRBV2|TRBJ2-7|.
TGTGCCACCCCTCTTCCCTACGAGCAGTACTTC
CATPLPYEQYF
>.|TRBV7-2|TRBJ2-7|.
TGTGCCAGCAGCTTATTCCAGGGGAGCTACGAGCAGTACTTC
CASSLFQGSYEQYF
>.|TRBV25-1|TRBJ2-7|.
TGTGCCAGCAGTCCGACCCGGACAGACGGCTACGAGCAGTACTTC
CASSPTRTDGYEQYF
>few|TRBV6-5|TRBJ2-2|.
TGTGCCAGCACCCAGGGAACGGGCGGGGAGCTGTTTTTT
CASTQGTGGELFF
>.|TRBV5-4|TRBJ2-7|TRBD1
TGTGCCAGCAGCCTGACAGGGAGCGGCGAGCAGTACTTC
CASSLTGSGEQYF
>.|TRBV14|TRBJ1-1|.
TGTGCCAGCAGCCCCGGGTTGGGTTTCGCTGAAGCTTTCTTT
CASSPGLGFAEAFF
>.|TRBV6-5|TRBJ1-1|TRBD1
TGTGCCAGCAGCAGACAGGGGGCGGTGAACACTGAAGCTTTCTTT
CASSRQGAVNTEAFF
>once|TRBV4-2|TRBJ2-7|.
TGTGCCAGCAGCCCGGGGGAGTTAGCGCCCACCTACGAGCAGTACTTC
CASSPGELAPTYEQYF
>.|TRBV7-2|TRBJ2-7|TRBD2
TGTGCCAGCAGCTTGACTAGCGGTACGAAGCAGTACTTC
CASSLTSGTKQYF
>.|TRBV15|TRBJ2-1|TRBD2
TGTGCCACCAGCAGAGGGCTAGCGGGAGCCTACAATGAGCAGTTCTTC
CATSRGLAGAYNEQFF
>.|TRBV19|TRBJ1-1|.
TGTGCCAGTAGTATCGGAGTAGATCTCGAGAGTGAAGCTTTCTTT
CASSIGVDLESEAFF
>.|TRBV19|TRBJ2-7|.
TGTGCCAGTAGTATATCCCGACAGCCATCCTACGAGCAGTACTTC
CASSISRQPSYEQYF
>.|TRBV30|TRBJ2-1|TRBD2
TGTGCCTGGAGTGTAAGCGGGGCCTCCTACAATGAGCAGTTCTTC
CAWSVSGASYNEQFF
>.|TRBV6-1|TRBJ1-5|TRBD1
TGTGCCAGCAGCGCCGGGACAGGGAATCAGCCCCAGCATTTT
CASSAGTGNQPQHF
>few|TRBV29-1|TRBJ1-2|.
TGCAGCGTCGAAGCCCAGGGGCTGAGGGGCTACACCTTC
CSVEAQGLRGYTF
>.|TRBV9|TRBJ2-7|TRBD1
TGTGCCAGCTCGACAGGGGCCGAGCAGTACTTC
CASSTGAEQYF
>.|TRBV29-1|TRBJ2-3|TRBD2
TGCAGCGCCACTCTGACTAGCGGACCCACAGATACGCAGTATTTT
CSATLTSGPTDTQYF
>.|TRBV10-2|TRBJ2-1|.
TGCGCCAGCAGGGACTATGAGCAGTTCTTC
CASRDYEQFF
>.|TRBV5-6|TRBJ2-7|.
TGTGCCAGCAGCTTTGTCGGGCCGGGGGTTTCTTACGAGCAGTACTTC
CASSFVGPGVSYEQYF
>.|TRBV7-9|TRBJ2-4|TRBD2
TGTGCCAGCAGCTTAGGGGGACTAGCGGGCCCCATAGCCAAAAACATTCAGTACTTC
CASSLGGLAGPIAKNIQYF
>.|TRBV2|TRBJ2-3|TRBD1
TGTGCCAGCGGGGGACAGGGCGTGACAGATACGCAGTATTTT
CASGGQGVTDTQYF
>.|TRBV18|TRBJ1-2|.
TGTGCCAGCTCACCACCGTCGAACTGGAGAACGGGCTATGGCTACACCTTC
CASSPPSNWRTGYGYTF
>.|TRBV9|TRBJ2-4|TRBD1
TGTGCCAGCAGCTCCCGAGGGGGCGGCAAAAACATTCAGTACTTC
CASSSRGGGKNIQYF
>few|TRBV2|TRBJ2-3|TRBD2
TGTGCCAGCAGTGTGGGACTAGCGGGTGGATATTTT
CASSVGLAGGYF
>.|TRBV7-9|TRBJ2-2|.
TGTTCCAGCAGCTTATCCGGGGGAGTGAACACCGGGGAGCTGTTTTTT
CSSSLSGGVNTGELFF
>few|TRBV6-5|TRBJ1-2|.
TGTGCCAGCAGCCACCGGGGGGACCGCTATGGCTACACCTTC
CASSHRGDRYGYTF
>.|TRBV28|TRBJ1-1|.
TGTGCCAGCAGTCCCCTCGGGGGACTTGAAGCTTTCTTT
CASSPLGGLEAFF
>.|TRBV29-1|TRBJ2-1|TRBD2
TGCAGCGTCGACGGGACTAGCGGCCTGTCCTACAATGAGCAGTTCTTC
CSVDGTSGLSYNEQFF
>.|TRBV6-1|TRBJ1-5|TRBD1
TGTGCCAGCAGTGAGACAGGGAGGCAGCCCCAGCATTTT
CASSETGRQPQHF
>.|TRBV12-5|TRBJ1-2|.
TGTGCTAGTGGTTTGGTATCCCCGGGGGGTGACTATGGCTACACCTTC
CASGLVSPGGDYGYTF